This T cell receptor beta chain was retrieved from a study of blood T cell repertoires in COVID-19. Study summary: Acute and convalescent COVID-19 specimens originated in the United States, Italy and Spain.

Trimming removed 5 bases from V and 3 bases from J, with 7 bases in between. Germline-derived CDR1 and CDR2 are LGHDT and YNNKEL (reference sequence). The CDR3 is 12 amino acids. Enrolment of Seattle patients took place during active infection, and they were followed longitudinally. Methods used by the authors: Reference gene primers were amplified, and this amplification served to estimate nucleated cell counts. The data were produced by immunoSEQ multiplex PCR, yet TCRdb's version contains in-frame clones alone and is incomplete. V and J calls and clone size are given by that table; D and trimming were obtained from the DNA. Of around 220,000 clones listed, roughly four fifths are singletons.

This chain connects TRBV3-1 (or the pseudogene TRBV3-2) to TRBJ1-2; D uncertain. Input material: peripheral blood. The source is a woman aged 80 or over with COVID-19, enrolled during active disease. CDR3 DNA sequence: TGTGCCAGCAGCAACCAGTACTATGGCTACACCTTC. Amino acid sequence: CASSNQYYGYTF.